This passage covers 25 T cell receptor beta chains from one sample sequenced in a study of blood T cell repertoires in COVID-19. Clones were sequenced by immunoSEQ multiplex PCR, and TCRdb holds only the in-frame ones, with some missing. The repertoire holds 75,000 to 100,000 clones, roughly 87% seen once, with almost 5.5% in the top ten. Specimen: peripheral blood. All receptors come from a man in his 60s with acute or convalescent COVID-19.

The chain joins TRBV20-1 to TRBJ2-3; 7 bases line up with TRBD2. Germline V gene data show CDR1 as DFQATT and CDR2 as SNEGSKA (reference sequence). The CDR3 consists of 11 residues. Trimming at V came to 2 bases and at J to 8 bases, leaving 1 base not matched to a gene. CDR3 nucleotides: TGCAGTGCTAGAACTAGCGCTACGCAGTATTTT. It translates to CSARTSATQYF.

CDR3 protein: CASSRPTGSNQPQHF. For the CDR3, the DNA is TGTGCCAGCAGCCGCCCGACAGGTAGCAATCAGCCCCAGCATTTT. The V call is TRBV7-2, the J call TRBJ1-5, with TRBD1 as a possible D gene (6 bases). The V end was cut by 5 bases, the J end by 0 bases, with 11 bases between. CDR3 size: 15 residues. Germline CDR1 is SGHTA and CDR2 is FQGNSA.

The chain joins TRBV2 to TRBJ1-2, with D hard to call. V was cut by 5 bases and J by 5 bases, with 9 bases left in between. The CDR3 extends over 12 amino acids. CDR1 and CDR2 from the germline V gene are SNHLY and FYNNEI. In DNA form, the CDR3 reads TGTGCCAGCAGTCTTTCGGGTTATGGCTACACCTTC. It specifies CASSLSGYGYTF.

The chain employs TRBV27 and TRBJ2-5, with 9 bases aligning to TRBD2. V lost 0 bases to trimming and J lost 5 bases; unmatched junction nucleotides: 7. CDR1 and CDR2 from the germline V gene are MNHEY and SMNVEV (reference sequence). The CDR3 is 16 residues long. CDR3: CASSLSSGGPWETQYF. CDR3 DNA sequence: TGTGCCAGCAGTTTATCTAGCGGGGGACCTTGGGAGACCCAGTACTTC.

The V gene is TRBV12-3 or TRBV12-4, the J gene TRBJ2-1; possible D gene TRBD2, 6 bases. Trimming pared 5 bases from V and 7 bases from J, leaving 9 bases between. The CDR3 covers 12 residues. The CDR3: CASSGTANEQFF. CDR3 coding DNA: TGTGCCAGCAGTGGGACTGCTAATGAGCAGTTCTTC.

V usage is TRBV4-3 and J usage is TRBJ2-5, with TRBD2 matching 11 bases. The CDR3 contains 17 residues. With 1 base clipped from V and 5 bases from J, the junction kept 9 bases outside the gene matches. The germline CDR1 and CDR2 sequences are LGHNA and YSLEER. As DNA, the CDR3 is TGCGCCAGCAGCCAAGTATTTAGCGGGGGGGCCGAGGAGACCCAGTACTTC. Translated, it gives CASSQVFSGGAEETQYF.

This clone was seen a handful of times. V and J are TRBV25-1 and TRBJ2-5; 10 nucleotides match TRBD1. The CDR3 loop spans 15 amino acids. Trimming removed 1 base from V and 5 bases from J; junction bases left unmatched: 4. Germline assignment: CDR1 MGHDK and CDR2 SYGVNS. CDR3 residues: CASSESTGGLETQYF. The CDR3 coding sequence is TGTGCCAGCAGTGAATCGACAGGGGGCTTGGAGACCCAGTACTTC.

V is TRBV12-3 or TRBV12-4 and J is TRBJ1-2; no firm D call. Trimming took 1 base from V and 1 from J, leaving 4 bases between them. The CDR3 runs 13 residues. CDR3 DNA sequence: TGTGCCAGCAGTTTAGTAGATAACTATGGCTACACCTTC. As protein: CASSLVDNYGYTF.

The gene calls are TRBV7-2 and TRBJ1-2; D may be TRBD1 (5 bases). The CDR3 is 13 amino acids. V lost 4 bases and J 7 bases, leaving 13 bases between the germline ends. Germline loops: CDR1 SGHTA, CDR2 FQGNSA. The CDR3 here is CASSSDWGVGYTF. For the CDR3, the DNA is TGTGCCAGCAGCTCCGACTGGGGGGTTGGCTACACCTTC.

The CDR3 spells CSASVVGELLAKNIQYF. The DNA for the CDR3 is TGCAGTGCTAGTGTGGTCGGGGAATTACTAGCCAAAAACATTCAGTACTTC. The chain carries TRBV20-1 and TRBJ2-4; D possibly corresponds to TRBD2 (5 bases). The V gene lost 3 bases and the J gene lost 0 bases, with 18 bases spanning the gap. The CDR3 is made up of 17 amino acids. Germline V lookup: CDR1 DFQATT, CDR2 SNEGSKA (reference sequence).

V is TRBV15 and J is TRBJ2-7, with 7 nucleotides matching TRBD1. Germline-derived CDR1 and CDR2 are LNHNV and YYDKDF (reference sequence). This CDR3 has 14 amino acids. After removal of 1 base from V and 7 bases from J, the junction contained 7 bases not matched to a gene. The CDR3 sequence: CATSRAKGAREQYF. For the CDR3, the DNA is TGTGCCACCAGCAGAGCCAAGGGGGCGCGAGAGCAGTACTTC.

CDR3 region: CASSQVKRGKNQETQYF. DNA for the CDR3: TGTGCCAGCAGCCAGGTTAAGCGGGGAAAAAACCAAGAGACCCAGTACTTC. V usage is TRBV14 and J usage is TRBJ2-5; TRBD2 aligns across 7 bases. CDR1 and CDR2 (germline): SGHDN, FVKESK. The CDR3 runs to 17 residues. V lost 3 bases to trimming and J lost 0 bases; unmatched junction nucleotides: 10.

The J gene is TRBJ2-2, the V gene TRBV23-1, with TRBD1 identical over 10 bases. TRBV23-1 is an open reading frame whose function is uncertain. V was pared by 8 bases and J by 7 bases, with 13 bases of the junction left unmatched. This CDR3 spans 16 amino acids. CDR3 in amino acids: CASHIGDRGRIGELFF. For the CDR3, the DNA is TGCGCCAGCCATATCGGGGACAGGGGAAGAATCGGGGAGCTGTTTTTT.

The rearrangement uses TRBV5-6 and TRBJ1-5, with 7 bases identical to TRBD1. V gave up 4 bases and J gave up 5 bases; unmatched junction bases: 12. Per the germline V gene, CDR1 is SGHDT and CDR2 is YYEEEE. The CDR3 spans 16 residues. CDR3 in amino acids: CASSLSRTGRDQPQHF. In nucleotides, the CDR3 is TGTGCCAGCAGCCTCTCACGGACAGGCCGAGATCAGCCCCAGCATTTT.

V is TRBV2 and J is TRBJ2-7, with 10 bases lining up with TRBD1. CDR3 length: 14 residues. Unmatched junction bases numbered 8, after V lost 6 bases and J lost 6 bases. Germline loops: CDR1 SNHLY, CDR2 FYNNEI. The CDR3 loop is CASSLGTGVPEQYF. CDR3 DNA: TGTGCCAGCAGCTTGGGGACAGGGGTTCCCGAGCAGTACTTC.

This clone was detected once. The rearrangement joins TRBV6-6 to TRBJ1-1, with 7 bases lining up with TRBD1. The J segment lost 2 bases and the V segment lost 6 bases, leaving 6 bases of the junction unmatched. The germline V gene has CDR1 MNHNY and CDR2 SVGAGI (reference sequence). The CDR3 has 14 amino acids. DNA for the CDR3: TGTGCCAGCAGCAGACAGGGCGGCAACACTGAAGCTTTCTTT. Its protein product is CASSRQGGNTEAFF.

This rearrangement joins TRBV5-1 to TRBJ2-1; 11 bases align to TRBD2. Looked up from germline, CDR1 is SGHRS and CDR2 is YFSETQ. The V and J ends lost 4 bases and 3 bases, in that order; junction bases with no gene match: 3. The CDR3 runs 15 residues. The CDR3 sequence: CASSAGTSGYNEQFF. CDR3 sequence (DNA): TGCGCCAGCAGCGCCGGGACTAGCGGCTACAATGAGCAGTTCTTC.

A single count supports this clone. V usage is TRBV5-1 and J usage is TRBJ1-2; a possible D gene is TRBD1 (6 bases). The germline V and J ends were trimmed by 4 bases and 6 bases, with 13 bases remaining between them. This CDR3 comprises 13 residues. The germline CDR1 and CDR2 sequences are SGHRS and YFSETQ. The CDR3 reads CASSIDRSDGYTF. The CDR3 bases are TGCGCCAGCAGCATCGACAGGTCGGATGGCTACACCTTC.

The CDR3 loop reads CAWSGTEAGEQYF. CDR3 sequence (DNA): TGTGCCTGGAGTGGGACGGAGGCTGGAGAGCAGTACTTC. The rearrangement uses TRBV30 and TRBJ2-7; D is perhaps TRBD2 (5 bases). The CDR3 is made up of 13 amino acids. Germline V gene lookup returns CDR1 GTSNPN and CDR2 SVGIG (reference sequence). V was pared by 1 base and J by 7 bases, with 14 bases between.

The chain couples TRBV5-6 to TRBJ2-5, with TRBD2 identical over 7 bases. The CDR3 covers 13 residues. The V gene's germline CDR1 is SGHDT and CDR2 YYEEEE. Trimming at V came to 4 bases and at J to 5 bases, leaving 5 bases not matched to a gene. CDR3 nucleotides: TGTGCCAGCAGCGTGACTAGCTTGGAGACCCAGTACTTC. As protein: CASSVTSLETQYF.

The genes are TRBV15 and TRBJ1-2; D gene ambiguous. V was trimmed by 3 bases and J by 1 base, leaving 12 bases between them. From germline, CDR1 is LNHNV and CDR2 YYDKDF (reference sequence). The CDR3 runs 15 residues. The CDR3 region is CATSSVTGSNYGYTF. The CDR3 nucleotides are TGTGCCACCAGCAGCGTTACCGGGAGTAACTATGGCTACACCTTC.

This clone has a single count. CDR3 nucleotides: TGTGCCATCAGTGCCGGACAGGTTCCTAACTATGGCTACACCTTC. This translates into CAISAGQVPNYGYTF. The rearrangement uses TRBV10-3 and TRBJ1-2, with 7 bases fitting TRBD1. The V and J ends lost 4 bases and 0 bases, in that order; junction bases with no gene match: 5. The CDR3 runs 15 residues. Per germline, CDR1 ENHRY and CDR2 SYGVKD.

The rearrangement uses TRBV5-1 and TRBJ1-1; 7 bases are shared with TRBD1. The germline V gene encodes CDR1 SGHRS and CDR2 YFSETQ. The CDR3 is made up of 15 amino acids. V was clipped by 0 bases and J by 4 bases; unmatched bases: 6. CDR3 protein: CASSLAGQGGTEAFF. The CDR3 bases are TGCGCCAGCAGCTTGGCCGGTCAGGGGGGCACTGAAGCTTTCTTT.

This clone was recorded a few times. This chain connects TRBV6-2 or TRBV6-3 to TRBJ2-3, with D maybe TRBD2 (5 bases). The CDR3 length is 17 residues. V shed 0 bases and J shed 6 bases, with 19 bases lying between them. Germline V gene data show CDR1 as MNHEY and CDR2 as SVGEGT. This chain's CDR3 is CASSYSKPKEERDTQYF. The CDR3, as DNA: TGTGCCAGCAGTTACTCTAAACCCAAGGAGGAGAGGGATACGCAGTATTTT.

The chain couples TRBV14 to TRBJ1-1, with TRBD1 matching over 10 bases. Per the germline V gene, CDR1 is SGHDN and CDR2 is FVKESK. The CDR3 covers 15 residues. V lost 2 bases and J lost 7; bases outside the gene matches: 7. The CDR3 loop is CASSQPGTGVHEAFF. The CDR3 DNA reads as TGTGCCAGCAGCCAACCCGGGACAGGGGTGCATGAAGCTTTCTTT.